Following are 3 T cell receptor beta chains from one sample sequenced in a study of blood T cells in healthy people across ages. The authors ran a second PCR of roughly 6 to 12 cycles using a sample-barcoded 5' primer and a J-beta primer mix. TCRdb itself ran the 5' RACE reads through MiXCR, one entry per CDR3 protein. This sample has some 710,000 distinct CDR3 sequences, with 46% found just once. Sequencing used blood. The receptors stem from a man older than 75 in good health.

The genes are TRBV27 and TRBJ2-1; 10 bases match TRBD2. Germline V lookup: CDR1 MNHEY, CDR2 SMNVEV (reference sequence). This CDR3 comprises 22 residues. The junction had 24 bases not matched to a gene; V was cut back by 7 bases and J by 0 bases. The CDR3: CASINLPPGLARVTSSYNEQFF. The DNA of the CDR3 is TGTGCCAGCATCAACCTTCCGCCGGGACTAGCGAGAGTTACTAGCTCCTACAATGAGCAGTTCTTC.

This clonotype turned up a few times. The V gene is TRBV13, the J gene TRBJ2-7, with D possibly matching TRBD2 (5 bases). Germline assignment: CDR1 PRHDT and CDR2 FYEKMQ (reference sequence). CDR3 size: 13 residues. V gave up 5 bases and J gave up 8 bases, with 16 bases separating them. The CDR3 loop reads CASSLQRAGKQYF. DNA of the CDR3: TGTGCCAGCAGCCTCCAACGGGCCGGGAAGCAGTACTTC. Together with reference TRBV13 and TRBJ2-7, the CDR3 gives the full variable domain: AAGVIQSPRHLIKEKRETATLKCYPIPRHDTVYWYQQGPGQDPQFLISFYEKMQSDKGSIPDRFSAQQFSDYHSELNMSSLELGDSALYFCASSLQRAGKQYFGPGTRLTVT.

This rearrangement joins TRBV27 to TRBJ2-7; TRBD2 aligns across 10 bases. The CDR3 is 17 residues long. Germline CDR1 and CDR2: MNHEY and SMNVEV (reference sequence). J lost 3 bases, V lost 0 bases, and 8 bases had no gene match. The CDR3 spells CASSLSRSGRALYEQYF. The DNA of the CDR3 is TGTGCCAGCAGTTTATCGAGGAGCGGGAGGGCCCTCTACGAGCAGTACTTC.